These T cell receptor beta chains were read from a single sample in a study of shared clonotypes between healthy human individuals. Data came from immunoSEQ multiplex PCR; TCRdb stores just in-frame clones and leaves some out. The sample yields 2 million to 2.5 million clones, 85% to 95% seen once. Sequencing was performed on naive CD4+ T cells from PBMCs. Receptor source: a young man in good health. Some clones in this sample may be carry-over from other donors' samples. Each CDR3 is given with its conserved first and last residue. A D gene is named only where the DNA matches it firmly. The size entry is marked missing in some rows and otherwise reads once, few, many or a size class.

len	d_gene	j_gene	v_gene	abundance	CDR3nt	CDR3aa
16	TRBD1	TRBJ1-1	TRBV29-1	.	TGCAGCGTTGACCTCCTTGCTTACGACAGGGGCAGTGAAGCTTTCTTT	CSVDLLAYDRGSEAFF
13	.	TRBJ2-3	TRBV19	.	TGTGCCAGTAGTATGCAGCAAACAGATACGCAGTATTTT	CASSMQQTDTQYF
15	TRBD1	TRBJ1-5	TRBV5-4	.	TGTGCCAGCAGCCCAGATGGGACAGGCAATCAGCCCCAGCATTTT	CASSPDGTGNQPQHF
14	.	TRBJ1-2	TRBV28	.	TGTGCCAGCACTCAGGCCGGCAAAAATTATGGCTACACCTTC	CASTQAGKNYGYTF
16	TRBD2	TRBJ2-5	TRBV9	.	TGTGCCAGCAGCGCGGCTAGCGGGGCGATCCAAGAGACCCAGTACTTC	CASSAASGAIQETQYF
17	TRBD1	TRBJ1-3	TRBV7-8	.	TGTGCCAGCAGCTTAGCCCCGACAGGGGCAGGAGGAAACACCATATATTTT	CASSLAPTGAGGNTIYF
12	TRBD1	TRBJ1-1	TRBV5-6	.	TGTGCCAGCAGCCAGACAGGGCGCCAAGCTTTCTTT	CASSQTGRQAFF
15	TRBD1	TRBJ2-1	TRBV29-1	once	TGCAGCGTTATAAGGACAGGAGTACTTTCCAATGAGCAGTTCTTC	CSVIRTGVLSNEQFF
13	TRBD1	TRBJ1-5	TRBV14	.	TGTGCCAGCTCCAGGGGGAGCAATCAGCCCCAGCATTTT	CASSRGSNQPQHF
15	TRBD2	TRBJ2-1	TRBV28	.	TGTGCCAGCAGCGTAGCGGGAGTGTATTACAATGAGCAGTTCTTC	CASSVAGVYYNEQFF